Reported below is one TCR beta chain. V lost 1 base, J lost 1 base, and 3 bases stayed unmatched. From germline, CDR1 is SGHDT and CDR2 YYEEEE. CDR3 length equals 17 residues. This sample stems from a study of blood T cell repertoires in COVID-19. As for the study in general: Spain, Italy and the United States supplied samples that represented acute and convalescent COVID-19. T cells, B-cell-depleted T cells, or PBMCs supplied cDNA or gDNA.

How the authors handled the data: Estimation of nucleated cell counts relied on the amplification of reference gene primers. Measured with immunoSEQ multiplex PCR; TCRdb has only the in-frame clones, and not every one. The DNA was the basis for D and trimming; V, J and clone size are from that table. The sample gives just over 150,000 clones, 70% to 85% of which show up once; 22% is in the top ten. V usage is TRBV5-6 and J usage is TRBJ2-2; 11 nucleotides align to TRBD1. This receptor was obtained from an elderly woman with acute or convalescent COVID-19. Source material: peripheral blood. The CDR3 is CASSLLGQGGNTGELFF. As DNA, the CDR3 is TGTGCCAGCAGCTTGTTGGGACAGGGGGGGAACACCGGGGAGCTGTTTTTT.